This record looks at one TCR beta chain sequence and its context. Its recognized antigen is unknown. No much larger clone is present one base from it, and per-base qualities are unavailable. The immunoSEQ Assay, a bias-controlled multiplex PCR, was used to amplify TCRbeta CDR3 regions from genomic DNA. As for the authors' bioinformatics: The number of nucleated cells in each sample was estimated by amplification of reference gene primers within the assay. Sequence reads were collapsed and filtered to measure the absolute abundance of every unique TCRbeta CDR3 rearrangement. For each sample, productive Simpson clonality was calculated as the square root of Simpson's diversity index over productive rearrangements. TCRdb mirrors the immuneACCESS table, restricted to in-frame sequences. Some clones are absent from its copies; in checked studies, under half trace to an unresolved V gene, and the reason for the others is unknown. That table supplies the V and J calls and clone size; D and trimming were determined from the DNA. This sample has about 190,000 clones in its table, and about 88% of those were observed once. The ten largest clones take up 2.5% to 3% of the sample.

Collaborating institutions collected whole blood in K2EDTA tubes following their own protocols. For TCRbeta analysis, collaborator samples were shipped as frozen whole blood, as isolated PBMCs, or as DNA extracted from either sample type. The entry originates in a study of blood T cell repertoires in COVID-19 (dated by TCRdb to 2020 to 2022). Some background on the complete study: Samples from collaborators originated in the United States, Italy and Spain and spanned both the acute and convalescent phases of COVID-19. Sample metadata almost always included a de-identified subject ID, COVID-19 status, age in years and sex. The prospective study material was composed of cDNA or gDNA derived from T cells, B-cell-depleted T cells, or PBMCs. The repertoires were made available in a free public database intended to serve as a resource for research on the immune response to SARS-CoV-2. Subjects who had been exposed to COVID-19, were actively infected with it, or had recovered from it provided the deeply sampled blood TCRbeta repertoires that made up the dataset. Samples were obtained from the ongoing ImmuneRACE study (first 160 participants) and from 1,254 subjects provided by 6 global collaborators. Where available, HLA class I and class II types were obtained from metadata supplied by the sample provider rather than from assay-based typing. On the study overall, not on this receptor specifically: The quantity of clinical and demographic metadata differed by source and by participant and was supplied without curation.

V and J lose 5 bases and 6 bases, and a span of 18 bases separates them. From the cysteine up to the phenylalanine, the CDR3 has a length of 14 residues. CDR3 DNA is the only sequence kept; it has 42 bases, read in frame from the first base. The CDR1 and CDR2 encoded by the germline V gene are SGHRS and YFSETQ. The sample was peripheral blood. The sequence was collected from a woman aged 25 to 39 with active or convalescent COVID-19. The chain couples TRBV5-1 to TRBJ2-7; matching of 5 bases hints at TRBD1 as the D gene. The nucleotide sequence is TGCGCCAGCAGTCCCCGGACATTCCCCCTCGAGCAGTACTTC. This yields the protein CASSPRTFPLEQYF.